This paragraph reports one T cell receptor beta chain. RNA transcripts gave rise to amplified TCR beta CDR3 regions. A set of HTBI primers served as the primers for a first-round RT-PCR of the TCR CDR3. Via MiXCR, TCRdb re-called the multiplex PCR reads, giving one row per CDR3 protein. The top ten clones hold about half of a sample with a few hundred thousand distinct CDR3 sequences, approximately 18% of them seen once. This entry is derived from a study of T cells in Graves' hyperthyroidism and ophthalmopathy. With V trimmed by 1 base and J by 2 bases, 7 bases remained unmatched. Germline V gene data show CDR1 as SEHNR and CDR2 as FQNEAQ (reference sequence). This CDR3 is built from 18 residues.

This receptor was obtained from a woman aged 50 to 65 with Graves' hyperthyroidism. This chain connects TRBV7-9 to TRBJ2-3, with 12 bases lining up with TRBD2. Sequencing was carried out using blood. This chain's CDR3 is CASSLVWTSGELTDTQYF. In DNA form, the CDR3 reads TGTGCCAGCAGCTTAGTTTGGACTAGCGGGGAACTCACAGATACGCAGTATTTT.